Listed here are 17 T cell receptor beta chains from one sample, sequenced in a study of technical replicates of blood from a handful of donors. Produced via immunoSEQ multiplex PCR; TCRdb's table is partial and in-frame only. Here the sample spans roughly 80,000 clones, 85% to 95% being singletons. The sample taken for sequencing was T cells isolated from PBMCs. These receptor sequences come from a human donor in good health.

The chain uses TRBV27 and TRBJ2-7; D uncertain. The CDR3 has 11 residues. Looked up from germline, CDR1 is MNHEY and CDR2 is SMNVEV (reference sequence). V gave up 6 bases and J gave up 7 bases, with 10 bases separating them. CDR3 bases: TGTGCCAGCAGCATAGGCGGTGAGCAGTACTTC. Its translation is CASSIGGEQYF.

The chain carries TRBV18 and TRBJ1-4, with a possible D match to TRBD1 (6 bases). This CDR3 comprises 16 residues. Trimming removed 4 bases at V and 2 bases at J, with 14 bases between. Germline-derived CDR1 and CDR2 are KGHSH and LQKENI. DNA for the CDR3: TGTGCCAGCTCACTAAACGCAGGGGACACTAATGAAAAACTGTTTTTT. It specifies CASSLNAGDTNEKLFF.

This clone has only one observation. V gene TRBV10-3 combines with J gene TRBJ2-1; D gene uncertain. From germline, CDR1 is ENHRY and CDR2 SYGVKD. Trimming shortened V by 5 bases and J by 1 base, and 6 bases separated the two germline ends. The CDR3 totals 13 residues. CDR3 nucleotides: TGTGCCATCAGTTTCGAGTCCTACAATGAGCAGTTCTTC. As protein: CAISFESYNEQFF.

V is TRBV10-1 and J is TRBJ2-2; the D gene is possibly TRBD1 (5 bases). Trimming removed 3 bases from V and 4 bases from J, with 27 bases in between. The germline CDR1 and CDR2 sequences are WNHNN and SYGVQD (reference sequence). There are 20 residues in the CDR3. The CDR3 DNA reads TGCGCCAGCAGTGATATTGGGCAGGGTAAAGTGAGTGGTTTCACCGGGGAGCTGTTTTTT. Translation gives CASSDIGQGKVSGFTGELFF.

The rearrangement uses TRBV28 and TRBJ2-7; D is perhaps TRBD1 (7 bases). Germline V gives CDR1 MDHEN, CDR2 SYDVKM. V was cut by 8 bases and J by 5 bases, with 22 bases left in between. The CDR3 has 15 amino acids. This chain's CDR3 is CASGGPTGLNNEQYF. In DNA, the CDR3 is TGTGCCAGCGGGGGGCCGACAGGGCTCAATAACGAGCAGTACTTC.

The rearrangement links TRBV10-3 to TRBJ1-1, with a weak D call TRBD1 (5 bases). The CDR3 runs to 14 residues. The V end was cut by 6 bases, the J end by 1 base, with 12 bases between. CDR1 and CDR2 (germline): ENHRY, SYGVKD. CDR3 DNA: TGTGCCATCAGGGGGGAGGGGAAGAACACTGAAGCTTTCTTT. Translating it yields CAIRGEGKNTEAFF.

V gene TRBV11-1 combines with J gene TRBJ2-5; TRBD2 might be the D (5 bases). Germline V CDR1 and CDR2: SGHAT, FQDESV (reference sequence). There are 16 residues in the CDR3. Trimming took 7 bases from V and 2 from J, leaving 20 bases between them. The CDR3 here is CASNAPRRLAQETQYF. Here the CDR3 DNA reads TGTGCCAGCAACGCCCCTAGGAGGCTGGCGCAAGAGACCCAGTACTTC.

The rearrangement links TRBV5-4 to TRBJ2-7; D is perhaps TRBD2 (6 bases). The CDR3 spans 16 residues. Germline lookup yields CDR1 SGHNT and CDR2 YYREEE (reference sequence). Trimming left V 4 bases short and J 2 bases short, with 19 bases between. The CDR3 protein is CASSPSGGGSTYEQYF. CDR3 nucleotide sequence: TGTGCCAGCAGCCCCTCGGGCGGAGGGAGCACCTACGAGCAGTACTTC. Drawing the rest from reference TRBV5-4 and TRBJ2-7, the complete variable domain is ETGVTQSPTHLIKTRGQQVTLRCSSQSGHNTVSWYQQALGQGPQFIFQYYREEENGRGNFPPRFSGLQFPNYSSELNVNALELDDSALYLCASSPSGGGSTYEQYFGPGTRLTVT.

The J gene is TRBJ2-7, the V gene TRBV5-1; 8 nucleotides line up with TRBD2. Germline-derived CDR1 and CDR2 are SGHRS and YFSETQ. This CDR3 spans 15 amino acids. V was clipped by 3 bases and J by 0 bases; unmatched bases: 5. The CDR3 bases are TGCGCCAGCAGCTCTCCCAGCGGGAGCTCCTACGAGCAGTACTTC. Translating gives CASSSPSGSSYEQYF.

The chain links TRBV11-3 to TRBJ1-1; no firm D call. V dropped 0 bases and J dropped 0 bases, with 8 bases sitting between them. This CDR3 spans 15 amino acids. The V gene's germline CDR1 is SGHNT and CDR2 YENEEA. CDR3 sequence (DNA): TGTGCCAGCAGCTTAGATCAGGTCATGAACACTGAAGCTTTCTTT. Translating gives CASSLDQVMNTEAFF.

The rearrangement joins TRBV7-3 to TRBJ2-1, with a possible D match to TRBD1 (6 bases). Germline CDR1 and CDR2: SGHTA and FQGTGA. The CDR3 spans 15 residues. Trimming took off 1 base at V and 7 bases at J, with 14 bases between the two ends. This CDR3 is CASSLIGTPTNEQFF. The CDR3, as DNA: TGTGCCAGCAGCTTAATCGGGACACCAACAAATGAGCAGTTCTTC.

The chain links TRBV6-1 to TRBJ1-5, with 8 nucleotides matching TRBD1. The CDR3 consists of 17 residues. The trim removed 2 bases at V and 5 bases at J, leaving 11 bases unmatched. Germline assignment: CDR1 MNHNS and CDR2 SASEGT. CDR3 bases: TGTGCCAGCAGTGAAAAGTCGACAGGGGCGAACCATCAGCCCCAGCATTTT. Encoded protein: CASSEKSTGANHQPQHF.

This clone was found once. The rearrangement links TRBV19 to TRBJ1-2; possible D gene TRBD1, 5 bases. V lost 7 bases and J lost 8, with 20 bases in between. Germline loops: CDR1 LNHDA, CDR2 SQIVND (reference sequence). The CDR3 spans 14 residues. CDR3 bases: TGTGCCAGTACGGTTTTTGAGGGACTCGGGGGCTACACCTTC. Translation: CASTVFEGLGGYTF. The full variable domain, its missing parts supplied by reference TRBV19 and TRBJ1-2, is DGGITQSPKYLFRKEGQNVTLSCEQNLNHDAMYWYRQDPGQGLRLIYYSQIVNDFQKGDIAEGYSVSREKKESFPLTVTSAQKNPTAFYLCASTVFEGLGGYTFGSGTRLTVV.

The chain couples TRBV5-1 to TRBJ2-5; 11 bases are a match to TRBD2. CDR1 and CDR2 (germline): SGHRS, YFSETQ. CDR3 length: 17 amino acids. The junction had 12 bases not matched to a gene; V was cut back by 1 base and J by 7 bases. The chain's CDR3 is CASSLILAGGKVGTQYF. Written as DNA, the CDR3 is TGCGCCAGCAGCTTGATCCTAGCGGGAGGAAAGGTTGGGACCCAGTACTTC.

This chain joins TRBV11-2 and TRBJ2-2; no clear D. Germline V gene data show CDR1 as SGHAT and CDR2 as FQNNGV. The V gene lost 7 bases and the J gene lost 7 bases, with 10 bases spanning the gap. The CDR3 is 12 residues long. The CDR3, as DNA: TGTGCCAGCACCTCCGTTGTCGGGGAGCTGTTTTTT. This sequence encodes CASTSVVGELFF.

CDR3 DNA sequence: TGCGCCAGCAGCTTGGCCGAGGGTACGCCCTACAATGAGCAGTTCTTC. Protein product: CASSLAEGTPYNEQFF. The chain recombines TRBV5-1 with TRBJ2-1; TRBD2 is a possible D gene (5 bases). CDR3 size: 16 residues. Trimming took off 0 bases at V and 2 bases at J, with 12 bases between the two ends. Germline lookup yields CDR1 SGHRS and CDR2 YFSETQ.

The chain recombines TRBV9 with TRBJ1-4, with 10 bases aligning to TRBD1. V was clipped by 4 bases and J by 3 bases; unmatched bases: 15. CDR3 length equals 19 residues. Per the germline V gene, CDR1 is SGDLS and CDR2 is YYNGEE. CDR3 in amino acids: CASSTRPGTGVLANEKLFF. The CDR3 DNA is TGTGCCAGCAGCACGCGTCCCGGGACAGGGGTTTTAGCTAATGAAAAACTGTTTTTT.